These 2 T cell receptor beta chains were sequenced from one sample in a study of blood T cells in healthy people across ages. It was with a sample-barcoded 5' primer and a J-beta primer mix that a second PCR of about 6 to 12 cycles was run. MiXCR, run by TCRdb on the 5' RACE reads, gives a single entry per CDR3 protein. The data show about 830,000 distinct CDR3 sequences, roughly 60% seen once. Sample: blood. The receptors here all came from a man in his thirties or forties in good health.

CDR3 sequence: CASGMGSSGIGQFF. CDR3 DNA: TGTGCCAGCGGAATGGGGTCTAGCGGTATCGGGCAGTTCTTC. The rearrangement uses TRBV12-3 or TRBV12-4 and TRBJ2-1, with 7 nucleotides matching TRBD2. The CDR3 length is 14 residues. J gave up 12 bases and V 8 bases, and 16 bases lay outside the gene matches.

The chain has TRBV29-1 and TRBJ2-5; weak D call: TRBD1 (5 bases). The length of the CDR3 is 14 residues. Trimming pared 4 bases from V and 5 bases from J, leaving 17 bases between. Germline CDR1 and CDR2: SQVTM and ANQGSEA. This chain's CDR3 is CSVAPTAIGETQYF. DNA of the CDR3: TGCAGCGTTGCCCCGACAGCCATTGGGGAGACCCAGTACTTC.